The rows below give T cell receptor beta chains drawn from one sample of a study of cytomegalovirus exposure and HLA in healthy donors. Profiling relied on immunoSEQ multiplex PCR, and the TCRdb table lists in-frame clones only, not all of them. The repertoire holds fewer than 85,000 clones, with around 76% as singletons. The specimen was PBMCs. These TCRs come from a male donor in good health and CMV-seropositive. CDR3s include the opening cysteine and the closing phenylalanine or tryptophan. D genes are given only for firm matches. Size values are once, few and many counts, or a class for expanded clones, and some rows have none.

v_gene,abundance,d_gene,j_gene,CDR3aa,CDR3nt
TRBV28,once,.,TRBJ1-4,CASTVGTYEKLFF,TGTGCCAGCACCGTCGGGACTTATGAAAAACTGTTTTTT
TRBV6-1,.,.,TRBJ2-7,CASSRDWLSYYEQYF,TGTGCCAGCAGCAGGGATTGGCTCTCTTACTACGAGCAGTACTTC
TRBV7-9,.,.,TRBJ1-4,CSSSRDTSNEKLFF,TGTTCCAGCAGCCGGGACACGAGTAATGAAAAACTGTTTTTT
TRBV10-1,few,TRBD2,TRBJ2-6,CASSEERGGAGANVLTF,TGCGCCAGCAGTGAGGAGAGGGGAGGGGCTGGGGCCAACGTCCTGACTTTC
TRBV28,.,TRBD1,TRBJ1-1,CASRLGQANTEAFF,TGTGCCAGCAGGCTGGGACAGGCTAACACTGAAGCTTTCTTT
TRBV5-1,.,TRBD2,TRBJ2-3,CASSPGGPSITDTQYF,TGCGCCAGCAGCCCGGGAGGACCTTCAATCACAGATACGCAGTATTTT
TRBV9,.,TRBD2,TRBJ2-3,CASSVEAGSTDTQYF,TGTGCCAGCAGCGTAGAAGCGGGGAGCACAGATACGCAGTATTTT
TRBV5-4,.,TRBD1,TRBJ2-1,CASTFQTGGYNEQFF,TGTGCCAGCACCTTCCAAACAGGGGGCTACAATGAGCAGTTCTTC
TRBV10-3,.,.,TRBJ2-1,CAISGTGDTGSYNEQFF,TGTGCCATCAGTGGAACTGGGGACACTGGCTCCTACAATGAGCAGTTCTTC
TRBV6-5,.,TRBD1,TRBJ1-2,CASSYPGGSQGYTF,TGTGCCAGCAGTTACCCAGGGGGGTCTCAGGGCTACACCTTC
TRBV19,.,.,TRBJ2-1,CASSIAGNSYNEQFF,TGTGCCAGTAGTATAGCGGGTAATTCCTACAATGAGCAGTTCTTC
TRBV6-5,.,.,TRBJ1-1,CASNRERAPEAFF,TGTGCCAGCAACAGGGAACGGGCCCCTGAAGCTTTCTTT
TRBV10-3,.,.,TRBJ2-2,CAISSLVPGELFF,TGTGCCATCTCTTCCCTTGTCCCCGGGGAGCTGTTTTTT
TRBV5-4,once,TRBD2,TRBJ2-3,CASSSAGPTDTQYF,TGTGCCAGCAGCTCAGCGGGACCCACAGATACGCAGTATTTT
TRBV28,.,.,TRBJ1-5,CASSPTFQGRSQPQHF,TGTGCCAGCAGTCCCACTTTCCAGGGCCGGAGTCAGCCCCAGCATTTT
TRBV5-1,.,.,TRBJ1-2,CASSFDTPTLRGYTF,TGCGCCAGCAGCTTCGACACCCCGACCCTTCGTGGCTACACCTTC
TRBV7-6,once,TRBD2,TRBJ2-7,CASSGSGLAGGTYEQYF,TGTGCCAGCAGCGGATCGGGACTAGCGGGAGGCACCTACGAGCAGTACTTC
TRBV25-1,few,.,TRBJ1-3,CASTPDRYSGNTIYF,TGTGCCAGCACTCCAGACAGGTACTCTGGAAACACCATATATTTT
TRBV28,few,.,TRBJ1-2,CASRLPRIYGYTF,TGTGCCAGCAGACTACCTCGGATCTATGGCTACACCTTC
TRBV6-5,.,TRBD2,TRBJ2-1,CASSSEAGGHEQFF,TGTGCCAGCAGTTCAGAAGCGGGAGGTCATGAGCAGTTCTTC
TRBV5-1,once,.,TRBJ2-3,CASSRTGSDTQYF,TGCGCCAGCAGCCGTACAGGGTCAGATACGCAGTATTTT
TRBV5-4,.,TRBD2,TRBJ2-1,CASSPRLAVYNEQFF,TGTGCCAGCAGCCCTCGACTAGCGGTTTACAATGAGCAGTTCTTC
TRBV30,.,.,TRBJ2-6,CAWMVTGISGANVLTF,TGTGCCTGGATGGTAACAGGGATCTCTGGGGCCAACGTCCTGACTTTC
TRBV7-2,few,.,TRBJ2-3,CASSLVGGSGIDTDTQYF,TGTGCCAGCAGCTTAGTAGGCGGGTCGGGCATTGACACAGATACGCAGTATTTT
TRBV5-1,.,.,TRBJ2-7,CASSAHRDRYEQYF,TGCGCCAGCAGCGCCCACAGGGACCGGTACGAGCAGTACTTC
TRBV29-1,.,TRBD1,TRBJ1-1,CSVEGSTGGRAFF,TGCAGCGTTGAAGGGTCGACAGGGGGCAGAGCTTTCTTT
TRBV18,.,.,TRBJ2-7,CASSPSGDEQYF,TGTGCCAGCTCACCATCAGGGGACGAGCAGTACTTC
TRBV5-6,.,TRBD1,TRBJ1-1,CASRFGTGNTEAFF,TGTGCCAGCAGATTTGGGACAGGCAACACTGAAGCTTTCTTT
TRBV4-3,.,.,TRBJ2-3,CASSYGGGGYTDTQYF,TGCGCCAGCAGCTACGGCGGTGGGGGGTACACAGATACGCAGTATTTT
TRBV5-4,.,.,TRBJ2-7,CASSLRGASYEQYF,TGTGCCAGCAGCCTCAGGGGGGCCTCCTACGAGCAGTACTTC
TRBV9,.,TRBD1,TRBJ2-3,CASSVGLGTVFGDTQYF,TGTGCCAGCAGCGTAGGCCTCGGGACAGTATTTGGAGATACGCAGTATTTT
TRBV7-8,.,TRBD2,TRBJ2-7,CASSLDGGSGGAWYEQYF,TGTGCCAGCAGCTTAGACGGAGGCAGCGGGGGGGCCTGGTACGAGCAGTACTTC
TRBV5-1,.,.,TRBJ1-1,CASSIQVNTEAFF,TGCGCCAGCAGCATACAGGTGAACACTGAAGCTTTCTTT
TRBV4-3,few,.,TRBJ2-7,CASSQGQAYEQYF,TGCGCCAGCAGCCAAGGACAAGCCTACGAGCAGTACTTC
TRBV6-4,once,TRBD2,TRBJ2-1,CASSPLAGDHNEQFF,TGTGCCAGCAGTCCACTAGCGGGAGATCACAATGAGCAGTTCTTC